Listed below are T cell receptor beta chains from one sample, sequenced in a study of CD8 T cells in Susac syndrome. TCRdb re-called the immunoSEQ multiplex PCR reads through MiXCR, storing one row per CDR3 protein. The table has 400,000 or so distinct CDR3 sequences, about 85% seen once; the top ten hold 0.09% to 0.15%. Sequenced input: CD8+ T cells from PBMCs. The receptors were gathered from a human donor with multiple sclerosis. CDR3s include the opening cysteine and the closing phenylalanine or tryptophan. The D gene is left open where the match is weak. The size field is filled for only some rows; it gives once, few, many or a size class.

j_gene	d_gene	abundance	v_gene	CDR3aa	CDR3nt
TRBJ2-7	-	few	TRBV5-1	CASSLILLSGDYEQYF	TGCGCCAGCAGCTTGATTCTGCTTTCGGGAGACTACGAGCAGTACTTC
TRBJ2-3	-	-	TRBV14	CASSPPKGAIGPDTQYF	TGTGCCAGCAGCCCCCCCAAAGGGGCCATCGGGCCAGATACGCAGTATTTT
TRBJ2-7	-	-	TRBV5-1	CASSGPQTATYEQYF	TGCGCCAGCAGCGGGCCCCAGACAGCGACCTACGAGCAGTACTTC
TRBJ2-5	-	-	TRBV4-1	CASSQDGDIGETQYF	TGCGCCAGCAGCCAAGACGGGGACATCGGCGAGACCCAGTACTTC
TRBJ1-5	TRBD1	-	TRBV6-5	CASSYPRQGARDSNQPQHF	TGTGCCAGCAGTTACCCCCGACAGGGGGCCAGGGATAGCAATCAGCCCCAGCATTTT
TRBJ1-4	TRBD1	-	TRBV20-1	CSARDRDRGPPTNEKLFF	TGCAGTGCTCGAGACCGGGACAGGGGTCCCCCAACTAATGAAAAACTGTTTTTT
TRBJ2-1	TRBD2	-	TRBV19	CASSRLAGEGYNEQFF	TGTGCCAGTAGTAGATTAGCGGGGGAGGGCTACAATGAGCAGTTCTTC
TRBJ2-1	TRBD2	-	TRBV14	CASSSSGGRYNEQFF	TGTGCCAGCAGCTCTAGCGGGGGCCGCTACAATGAGCAGTTCTTC
TRBJ2-7	TRBD1	-	TRBV3-1	CASSLTGSEQYF	TGTGCCAGCAGCCTGACAGGGAGCGAGCAGTACTTC
TRBJ2-7	-	-	TRBV19	CASSITAGDYEQYF	TGTGCCAGTAGTATAACCGCAGGGGACTACGAGCAGTACTTC
TRBJ1-2	-	-	TRBV6-2/TRBV6-3	CASSHSTSYGYTF	TGTGCCAGCAGTCACTCGACATCCTATGGCTACACCTTC
TRBJ2-1	TRBD2	-	TRBV10-2	CASKAGVGNEQFF	TGCGCCAGCAAGGCGGGAGTGGGAAATGAGCAGTTCTTC
TRBJ2-1	TRBD2	-	TRBV28	CASSHPPIIAGDAYNEQFF	TGTGCCAGCAGTCACCCTCCGATAATAGCGGGGGACGCCTACAATGAGCAGTTCTTC
TRBJ1-3	-	-	TRBV2	CASSDQGLSSGNTIYF	TGTGCCAGCAGTGATCAGGGGCTGAGCTCTGGAAACACCATATATTTT
TRBJ2-2	-	-	TRBV11-2	CALGAENTGELFF	TGTGCCTTGGGCGCAGAGAACACCGGGGAGCTGTTTTTT
TRBJ2-3	TRBD1	-	TRBV4-1	CASSPDREWRDTQYF	TGCGCCAGCAGCCCCGACAGGGAATGGCGGGATACGCAGTATTTT
TRBJ2-7	-	-	TRBV27	CASSLAGAVYEQYF	TGTGCCAGCAGTCTAGCAGGGGCGGTCTACGAGCAGTACTTC
TRBJ2-6	-	-	TRBV5-1	CASSLWGQGDSGANVLTF	TGCGCCAGCAGCTTGTGGGGGCAGGGTGACTCTGGGGCCAACGTCCTGACTTTC
TRBJ2-1	-	-	TRBV7-3	CASSFVGVAFPHSDNEQFF	TGTGCCAGCAGCTTCGTCGGAGTAGCTTTTCCCCACTCCGACAATGAGCAGTTCTTC
TRBJ1-5	-	once	TRBV30	CAWGDGNQPQHF	TGTGCCTGGGGGGACGGTAATCAGCCCCAGCATTTT
TRBJ1-1	-	-	TRBV29-1	CSVADAGGTEAFF	TGCAGCGTTGCGGACGCTGGGGGGACTGAAGCTTTCTTT
TRBJ1-2	-	-	TRBV29-1	CSVEPGTHGYTF	TGCAGCGTTGAACCCGGGACCCATGGCTACACCTTC
TRBJ1-2	TRBD1	-	TRBV29-1	CSVDPIDREEDGYTF	TGCAGCGTTGATCCAATAGACAGGGAGGAGGATGGCTACACCTTC
TRBJ2-5	-	-	TRBV5-4	CASSLPVVGDETQYF	TGTGCCAGCAGCTTGCCCGTAGTGGGGGACGAGACCCAGTACTTC
TRBJ1-1	-	-	TRBV5-6	CASSPVKDGRHTEAFF	TGTGCCAGCAGCCCCGTTAAAGACGGCAGACACACTGAAGCTTTCTTT
TRBJ1-2	-	-	TRBV6-1	CASRSIKGEGDYGYTF	TGTGCCAGCAGATCAATTAAGGGCGAGGGGGACTATGGCTACACCTTC
TRBJ2-1	TRBD2	-	TRBV4-1	CASSHPPTGTSTHNEQFF	TGCGCCAGCAGCCACCCCCCGACCGGGACTAGCACCCACAATGAGCAGTTCTTC
TRBJ1-4	-	-	TRBV15	CATSREPRVGGATNEKLFF	TGTGCCACCAGCAGAGAGCCCCGTGTAGGAGGTGCAACTAATGAAAAACTGTTTTTT
TRBJ2-3	-	-	TRBV14	CASSHFIADTQYF	TGTGCCAGCAGCCATTTTATCGCAGATACGCAGTATTTT
TRBJ1-1	-	-	TRBV30	CAWGKNTEAFF	TGTGCCTGGGGGAAGAACACTGAAGCTTTCTTT